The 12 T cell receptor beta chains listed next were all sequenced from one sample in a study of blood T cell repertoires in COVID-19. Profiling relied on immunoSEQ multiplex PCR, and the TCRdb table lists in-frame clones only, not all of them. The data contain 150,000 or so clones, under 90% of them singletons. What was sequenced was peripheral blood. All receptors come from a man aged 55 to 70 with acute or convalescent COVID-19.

For the CDR3, the DNA is TGCGCCAGCAGCCGTCAGGGCATGTATAGCAATCAGCCCCAGCATTTT. As protein: CASSRQGMYSNQPQHF. This chain connects TRBV4-3 to TRBJ1-5; TRBD1 might be the D (5 bases). In germline, CDR1 is LGHNA, CDR2 YSLEER. The V and J ends lost 4 bases and 0 bases respectively, with 13 bases between them. There are 16 residues in the CDR3.

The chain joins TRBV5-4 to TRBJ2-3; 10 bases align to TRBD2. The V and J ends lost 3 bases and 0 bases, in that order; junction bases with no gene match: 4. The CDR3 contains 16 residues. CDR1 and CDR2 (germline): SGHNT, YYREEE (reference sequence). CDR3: CASSSQRGGSTDTQYF. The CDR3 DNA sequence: TGTGCCAGCAGCTCCCAGCGGGGGGGCAGCACAGATACGCAGTATTTT.

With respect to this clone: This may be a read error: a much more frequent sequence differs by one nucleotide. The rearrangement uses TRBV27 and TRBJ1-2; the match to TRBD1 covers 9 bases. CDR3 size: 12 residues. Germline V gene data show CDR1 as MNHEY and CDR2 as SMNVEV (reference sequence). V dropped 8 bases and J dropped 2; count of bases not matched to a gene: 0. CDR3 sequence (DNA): TGTGCCAGCGGACAGGGGAACTATGGCTACACCTTC. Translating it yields CASGQGNYGYTF.

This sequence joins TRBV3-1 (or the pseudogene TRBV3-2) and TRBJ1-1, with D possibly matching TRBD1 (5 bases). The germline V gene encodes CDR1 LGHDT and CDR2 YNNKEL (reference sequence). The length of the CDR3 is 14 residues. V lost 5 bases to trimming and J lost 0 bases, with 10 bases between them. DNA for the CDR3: TGTGCCAGCAGCGGACGGGGGTTGAACACTGAAGCTTTCTTT. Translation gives CASSGRGLNTEAFF.

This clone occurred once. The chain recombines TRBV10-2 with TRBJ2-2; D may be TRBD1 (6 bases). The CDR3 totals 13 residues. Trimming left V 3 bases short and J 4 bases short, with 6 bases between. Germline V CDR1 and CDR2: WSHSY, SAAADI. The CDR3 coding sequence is TGCGCCAGCAGTGAACAGGGCACCGGGGAGCTGTTTTTT. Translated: CASSEQGTGELFF.

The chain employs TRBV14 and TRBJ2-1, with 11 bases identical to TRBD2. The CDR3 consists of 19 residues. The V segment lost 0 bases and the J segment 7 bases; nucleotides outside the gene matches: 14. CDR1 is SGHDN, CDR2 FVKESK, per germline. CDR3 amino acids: CASSQEAGLAELRRNEQFF. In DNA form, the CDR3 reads TGTGCCAGCAGCCAAGAAGCGGGACTAGCGGAGCTCCGAAGGAATGAGCAGTTCTTC.

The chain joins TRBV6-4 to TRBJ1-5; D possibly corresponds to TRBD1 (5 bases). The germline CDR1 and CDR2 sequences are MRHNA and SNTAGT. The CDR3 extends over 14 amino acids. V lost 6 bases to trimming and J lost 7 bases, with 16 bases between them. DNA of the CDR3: TGTGCCAGCAGCGTAGCGGGGGAGAGGCAGCCCCAGCATTTT. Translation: CASSVAGERQPQHF.

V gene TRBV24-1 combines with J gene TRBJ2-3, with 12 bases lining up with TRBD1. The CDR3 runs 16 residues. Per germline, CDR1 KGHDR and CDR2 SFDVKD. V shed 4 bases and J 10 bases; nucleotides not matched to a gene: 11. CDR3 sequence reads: CATSESGQGAETAQYF. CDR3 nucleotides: TGTGCCACCAGTGAATCGGGACAGGGGGCCGAAACTGCGCAGTATTTT.

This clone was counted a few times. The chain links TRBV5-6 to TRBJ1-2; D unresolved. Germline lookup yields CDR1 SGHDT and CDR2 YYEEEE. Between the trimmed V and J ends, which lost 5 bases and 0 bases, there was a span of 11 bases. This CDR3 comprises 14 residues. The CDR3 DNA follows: TGTGCCAGCAGGCTGGCAGTCTCTAACTATGGCTACACCTTC. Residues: CASRLAVSNYGYTF. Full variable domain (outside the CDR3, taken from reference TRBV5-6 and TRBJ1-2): DAGVTQSPTHLIKTRGQQVTLRCSPKSGHDTVSWYQQALGQGPQFIFQYYEEEERQRGNFPDRFSGHQFPNYSSELNVNALLLGDSALYLCASRLAVSNYGYTFGSGTRLTVV.

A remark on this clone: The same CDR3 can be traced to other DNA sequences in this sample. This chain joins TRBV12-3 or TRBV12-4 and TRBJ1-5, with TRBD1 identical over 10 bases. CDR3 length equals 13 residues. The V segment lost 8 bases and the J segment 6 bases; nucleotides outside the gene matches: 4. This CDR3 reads CASQTGGGQPQHF. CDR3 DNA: TGTGCCAGCCAGACAGGGGGCGGTCAGCCCCAGCATTTT.

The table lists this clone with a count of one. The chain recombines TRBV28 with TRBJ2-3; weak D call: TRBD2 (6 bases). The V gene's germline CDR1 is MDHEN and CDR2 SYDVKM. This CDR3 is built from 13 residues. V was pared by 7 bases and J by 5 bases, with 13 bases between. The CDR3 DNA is TGTGCCAGCACCCTGCACGGGGGAGATACGCAGTATTTT. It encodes CASTLHGGDTQYF.

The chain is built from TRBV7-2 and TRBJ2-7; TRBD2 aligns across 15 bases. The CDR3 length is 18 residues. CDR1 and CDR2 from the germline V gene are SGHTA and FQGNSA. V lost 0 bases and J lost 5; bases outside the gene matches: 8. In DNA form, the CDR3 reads TGTGCCAGCAGCTTAGCGCAGGGACTAGCGGGGGGCCTCCACGAGCAGTACTTC. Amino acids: CASSLAQGLAGGLHEQYF.